This record looks at one T cell receptor beta chain sequence and its context. V lost 0 bases and J lost 1, with 3 bases in between. The V gene's germline CDR1 is MGHRA and CDR2 YSYEKL. CDR3 length equals 13 residues. Libraries were prepared by immunoSEQ multiplex PCR; TCRdb keeps only in-frame clonotypes and omits some of them. The sample shows 99,000 or so clones, approximately 93% of them seen only once. The sample comes from a study of OX40 agonist ivuxolimab in advanced cancers. Looking at the study overall: Patients were treated with ivuxolimab, an agonistic anti-OX40 (CD134) antibody. Averaging about 60 years in age, with a range of about 23 to 79, the cohort was approximately 87% male.

The specimen was CD4+ or CD8+ T cells sorted from blood, collected in a trial of the OX40 agonist ivuxolimab. V is TRBV4-1 and J is TRBJ1-2; unclear D gene. This TCR came from an adult with an advanced solid tumor such as melanoma, head and neck, liver or kidney cancer. Here the CDR3 reads CASSQDYNYGYTF. CDR3 coding DNA: TGCGCCAGCAGCCAAGATTATAACTATGGCTACACCTTC.